This TCR beta chain was recovered during a study of blood T cell repertoires in COVID-19. This clone was recorded only once. Original processing notes: Researchers report that nucleated cell counts were estimated from reference gene primer amplification. This table comes from immunoSEQ multiplex PCR, and its TCRdb copy is limited to in-frame clones, with some not included. V and J calls and clone size are given by that table; D and trimming were obtained from the DNA. Found here are about 160,000 clones, 82% of them singletons; the top ten hold roughly 20%. This CDR3 contains 14 residues. Germline V gives CDR1 LNHNV, CDR2 YYDKDF (reference sequence). V shed 2 bases and J 5 bases; nucleotides not matched to a gene: 5.

Material for sequencing was PBMCs or T cells enriched from blood (not recorded which). The origin of this receptor is a man aged 55-75 years who had recovered from COVID-19. The chain recombines TRBV15 with TRBJ1-2; 7 nucleotides agree with TRBD1. CDR3 sequence (DNA): TGTGCCACCAGCAGATTCAAGGGGGCGTATGGCTACACCTTC. Amino acids: CATSRFKGAYGYTF. Looking up the rest from reference TRBV15 and TRBJ1-2 gives the full variable domain: DAMVIQNPRYQVTQFGKPVTLSCSQTLNHNVMYWYQQKSSQAPKLLFHYYDKDFNNEADTPDNFQSRRPNTSFCFLDIRSPGLGDTAMYLCATSRFKGAYGYTFGSGTRLTVV.